This T cell receptor beta chain is drawn from a study of blood T cell repertoires in COVID-19. This CDR3 region has 14 residues. Per the germline V gene, CDR1 is GTSNPN and CDR2 is SVGIG (reference sequence). Between the trimmed V and J ends, which lost 5 bases and 6 bases, there was a span of 16 bases. Clones were read by immunoSEQ multiplex PCR, and TCRdb kept only the in-frame ones, dropping some. The table shows approximately 130,000 clones, with approximately 83% occurring only once. The sample comprised peripheral blood. This TCR was recovered from a woman between 50 and 59 years old who had recovered from COVID-19. This chain joins TRBV30 and TRBJ1-4; tentatively, D is TRBD1 (6 bases). Here the CDR3 reads CAWSRAGVDEKLFF. The CDR3 region has the DNA TGTGCCTGGTCCAGGGCAGGGGTAGATGAAAAACTGTTTTTT.